This T cell receptor (beta chain) was documented in a study of molecular identifiers for immune sequencing clone quantification. TCRdb itself ran the PCR reads through MiXCR, one entry per CDR3 protein. The sample has about 65,000 distinct CDR3 sequences, approximately 18% seen once. CDR3 size: 15 residues. Germline V CDR1 and CDR2: MNHNS, SASEGT. V was clipped by 4 bases and J by 0 bases, with 10 bases between them. This clonotype was seen only once. The chain combines TRBV6-1 with TRBJ1-3, with D perhaps matching TRBD1 (6 bases). This clonotype was obtained from a human donor in good health. Some libraries in this study had Jurkat cell RNA spiked in. The specimen was naive CD8+ T cells from blood, with Jurkat cell RNA spiked in. The subset here: FACS-sorted CD8+CD4-CCR7+CD45RA+ naive T cells. In DNA, the CDR3 is TGTGCCAGCAGTGGAGACAGGAACTCTGGAAACACCATATATTTT. Residues: CASSGDRNSGNTIYF.